These T cell receptor beta chains were read from a single sample in a study of Graves' ophthalmopathy and Graves' hyperthyroidism. TCRdb reprocessed the multiplex PCR reads via MiXCR and lists one record per CDR3 protein. The data hold hundreds of thousands of distinct CDR3 sequences, with around a fifth observed a single time. Input material: peripheral blood. These receptors came from a woman between 18 and 30 years old with stable Graves' hyperthyroidism. Both conserved end residues are part of each CDR3. Fields, in order: V gene, J gene, CDR3 protein.

V: TRBV5-1
J: TRBJ2-5
CDR3: CASSLGAASGQETQYF

V: TRBV14
J: TRBJ1-1
CDR3: CASSQETGDRAEAFF

V: TRBV7-9
J: TRBJ2-7
CDR3: CASSQQSTSGSSYEQYF

V: TRBV12-3/TRBV12-4
J: TRBJ2-7
CDR3: CASSVVTGLAATYEQYF

V: TRBV20-1
J: TRBJ1-5
CDR3: CSASDSTDSNQPQHF

V: TRBV9
J: TRBJ2-2
CDR3: CASSARPTGELFF

V: TRBV15
J: TRBJ1-5
CDR3: CATSTWQGQNYQPQHF

V: TRBV7-2
J: TRBJ1-1
CDR3: CASSLTPVSTEAFF

V: TRBV15
J: TRBJ1-5
CDR3: CAISPQGQPQHF

V: TRBV13
J: TRBJ2-7
CDR3: CASSHPQSSYEQYF

V: TRBV9
J: TRBJ2-7
CDR3: CASSAGHKYEQYF

V: TRBV28
J: TRBJ1-2
CDR3: CASSLGMEATNYGYTF

V: TRBV6-5
J: TRBJ2-7
CDR3: CASSYSPGQEAEQYF

V: TRBV5-1
J: TRBJ2-7
CDR3: CASSLKGRTENYEQYF

V: TRBV28
J: TRBJ2-7
CDR3: CASSFETGAYEQYF

V: TRBV11-1
J: TRBJ2-7
CDR3: CASRTGTAYEQYF

V: TRBV30
J: TRBJ1-2
CDR3: CAWSVISGAYGYTF

V: TRBV28
J: TRBJ2-5
CDR3: CASSLIRDRETQYF

V: TRBV7-3
J: TRBJ2-5
CDR3: CASSRYARETQYF

V: TRBV20-1
J: TRBJ1-5
CDR3: CSARVRAHQPQHF

V: TRBV20-1
J: TRBJ2-2
CDR3: CSAREGTGELFF

V: TRBV2
J: TRBJ2-7
CDR3: CASFQLRGSHEQYF

V: TRBV20-1
J: TRBJ1-6
CDR3: CSASRRQGGHSPLHF

V: TRBV6-5
J: TRBJ1-2
CDR3: CASSYRGGDGYTF

V: TRBV3-1
J: TRBJ2-2
CDR3: CASSRTGTSGWTGELFF

V: TRBV3-1
J: TRBJ1-5
CDR3: CASSQGQKNQPQHF

V: TRBV11-2
J: TRBJ2-7
CDR3: CARHVASYEQYF

V: TRBV11-2
J: TRBJ2-7
CDR3: CASSLVYGQGRSYEQYF

V: TRBV4-1
J: NA
CDR3: CASSLIPGLAGIGTQYF

V: TRBV6-5
J: TRBJ1-1
CDR3: CASSYGTGWNTEACF

V: TRBV5-1
J: TRBJ1-1
CDR3: CASSFIGRNTEAFF

V: TRBV24-1
J: TRBJ1-1
CDR3: CATSSQGTRGMNTEAFF

V: TRBV6-1
J: TRBJ1-2
CDR3: CASSGSTGTNYGYTF